The clone carrying this T cell receptor (beta chain) was counted once. The antigen remains undetermined. TCRdb keeps only in-frame clones here, not all; method: immunoSEQ multiplex PCR. In the table there are tens of thousands of clones, 80% to 90% of which are singletons. CDR1 is SEHNR and CDR2 is FQNEAQ in the germline V gene (reference sequence). The CDR3 contains 14 residues. V gave up 2 bases and J gave up 2 bases, with 8 bases separating them. This specimen comes from a study of OX40 agonist ivuxolimab in advanced cancers. General study findings and limits: At doses 0.1 to 3.0 mg/kg, CD4+ and CD8+ clones expanded. Among T cells, CD8+ cells averaged more expanded clones than CD4+ cells.

J is TRBJ2-3 and V is TRBV7-9; perhaps TRBD2 as D (5 bases). The receptor was derived from an adult with an advanced solid tumor such as melanoma, head and neck, liver or kidney cancer. Specimen: CD4+ or CD8+ T cells sorted from blood, collected in a trial of the OX40 agonist ivuxolimab. This chain's CDR3 is CASSLTGSTDTQYF. The CDR3 DNA reads as TGTGCCAGCAGCTTAACGGGGTCCACAGATACGCAGTATTTT.